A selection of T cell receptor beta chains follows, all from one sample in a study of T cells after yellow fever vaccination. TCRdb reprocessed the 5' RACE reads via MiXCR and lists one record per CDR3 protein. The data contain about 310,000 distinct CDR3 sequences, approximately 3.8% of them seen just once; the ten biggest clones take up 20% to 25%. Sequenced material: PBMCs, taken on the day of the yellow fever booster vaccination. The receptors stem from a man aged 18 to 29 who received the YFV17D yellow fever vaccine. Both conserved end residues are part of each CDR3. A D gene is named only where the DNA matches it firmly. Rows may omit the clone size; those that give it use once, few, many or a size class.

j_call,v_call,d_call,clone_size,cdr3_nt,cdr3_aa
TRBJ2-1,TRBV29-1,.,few,TGCAGCGTTGCAGGGGAGCGATCCATCACGCCCTTGTACAATGAGCAGTTCTTC,CSVAGERSITPLYNEQFF
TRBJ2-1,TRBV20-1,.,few,TGCAGTGCTACCCCTCGAGGAGCAAGCTCCTACAATGAGCAGTTCTTC,CSATPRGASSYNEQFF
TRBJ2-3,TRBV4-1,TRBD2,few,TGCGCCAGCAGCCAAGATGAGACGGGGGGGATCACAGATACGCAGTATTTT,CASSQDETGGITDTQYF
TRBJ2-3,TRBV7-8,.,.,TGTGCCAGCAGCTTAGGAGGCCGCCGGGGGGATACGCAGTATTTT,CASSLGGRRGDTQYF
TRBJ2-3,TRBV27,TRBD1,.,TGTGCCAGCAGTCCCCCAGGACAGGGCCTTAGCACAGATACGCAGTATTTT,CASSPPGQGLSTDTQYF
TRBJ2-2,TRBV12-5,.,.,TGTGCTAGTGGTTTAAATTTAGAGGGGAACAGGAGGTACACCGGGGAGCTGTTTTTT,CASGLNLEGNRRYTGELFF
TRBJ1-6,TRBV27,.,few,TGTGCCAGCAGTCCCCACCACACTGAAACGTATTCACCCCTCCACTTT,CASSPHHTETYSPLHF
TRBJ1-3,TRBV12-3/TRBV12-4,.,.,TGTGCCAGCAAAGGTCGACCGAACTCTGGAAACACCATATATTTT,CASKGRPNSGNTIYF
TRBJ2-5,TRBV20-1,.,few,TGCAGTGCCAAGCCCGGGGGAAGGGAGACCCAGTACTTC,CSAKPGGRETQYF
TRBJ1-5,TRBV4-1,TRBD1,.,TGCGCCAGCAGCCAAGATCTGACAGGGTTTTATCAGCCCCAGCATTTT,CASSQDLTGFYQPQHF
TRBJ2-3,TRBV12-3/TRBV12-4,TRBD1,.,TGTGCCGGGGGACAGGGAACAGATACGCAGTATTTT,CAGGQGTDTQYF
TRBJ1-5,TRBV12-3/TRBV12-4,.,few,TGTGCCAGCAGTTTATCGGCAGGGATCAATCAGCCCCAGCATTTT,CASSLSAGINQPQHF
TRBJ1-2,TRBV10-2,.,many,TGCGCCAGCAGTGCACAGGACTATGGCTACACCTTC,CASSAQDYGYTF
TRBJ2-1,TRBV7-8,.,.,TGTGCCAGCAGCTCCCCCTCGCGTAGGTACGACAATGAGCAGTTCTTC,CASSSPSRRYDNEQFF
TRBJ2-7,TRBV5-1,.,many,TGCGCCAGCAGCTTGGCTCTCGAGGTTTACGAGCAGTACTTC,CASSLALEVYEQYF
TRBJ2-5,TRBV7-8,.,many,TGTGCCAGCAGCTCACCTGCGGAGACCCAGTACTTC,CASSSPAETQYF
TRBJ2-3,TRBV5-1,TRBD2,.,TGCGCCAGCGGGTATAGCGGGGCCCTCACAGATACGCAGTATTTT,CASGYSGALTDTQYF
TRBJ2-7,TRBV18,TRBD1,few,TGTGCCAGCTCACCACCCCGGACAGGGGGCGCCCGGTTCTCCTACGAGCAGTACTTC,CASSPPRTGGARFSYEQYF
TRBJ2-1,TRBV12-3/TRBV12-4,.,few,TGTGCCAGCAGTTTAGGGCCCGGCGGCGGAGACAATGAGCAGTTCTTC,CASSLGPGGGDNEQFF
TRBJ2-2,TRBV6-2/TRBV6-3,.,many,TGTGCCAGCAGTTGGAGCACCGGGGAGCTGTTTTTT,CASSWSTGELFF
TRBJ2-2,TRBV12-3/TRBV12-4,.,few,TGTGCCAGCAGTTTACCACGTAGGGACGGGGAGCTGTTTTTT,CASSLPRRDGELFF
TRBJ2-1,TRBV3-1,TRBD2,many,TGTGCCAGCAGCCAAAGCGGGGAAAGGCACAATGAGCAGTTCTTC,CASSQSGERHNEQFF
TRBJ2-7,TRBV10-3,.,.,TGTGCCATCAGGGGAGACAGGGAGGTCTACGAGCAGTACTTC,CAIRGDREVYEQYF
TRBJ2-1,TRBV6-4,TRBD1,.,TGTGCCAGCAGTGAGGGACAGGGCCAATACAATGAGCAGTTCTTC,CASSEGQGQYNEQFF
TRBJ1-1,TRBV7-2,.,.,TGTGCCAGCAGTGTACAGGGTAGGGACACTGAAGCTTTCTTT,CASSVQGRDTEAFF
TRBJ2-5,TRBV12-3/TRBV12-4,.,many,TGTGCCAGCAACCTTGGGGAAGCGACCCAGTACTTC,CASNLGEATQYF
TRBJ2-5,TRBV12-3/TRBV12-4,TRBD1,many,TGTGCCAGCAGTTGGGGGCCGGGACAGGGGGAAGAGACCCAGTACTTC,CASSWGPGQGEETQYF
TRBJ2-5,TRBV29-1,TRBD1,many,TGCAGCGTACCTGGACAGGGCGGAGAGACCCAGTACTTC,CSVPGQGGETQYF
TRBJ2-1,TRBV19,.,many,TGTGCCAGTAGGGGCCGAGGTTACAATGAGCAGTTCTTC,CASRGRGYNEQFF
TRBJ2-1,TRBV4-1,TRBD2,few,TGCGCCAGCAGCCAAGATCCGGGACTAGTGGGGAATGAGCAGTTCTTC,CASSQDPGLVGNEQFF
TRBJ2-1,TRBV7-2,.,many,TGTGCCAGCACCCCCTTCATCACTAGCTACGGGGGCAATGAGCAGTTCTTC,CASTPFITSYGGNEQFF
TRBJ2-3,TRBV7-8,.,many,TGTGCCAGCGACGATACCTGGGGGGCGCAGTATTTT,CASDDTWGAQYF
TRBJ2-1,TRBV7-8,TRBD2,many,TGTGCCAGCCAGCGGGGGGACAATGAGCAGTTCTTC,CASQRGDNEQFF
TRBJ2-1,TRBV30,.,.,TGTGCCTGGAGTGTACTCGGGGGTGAGCAGTTCTTC,CAWSVLGGEQFF
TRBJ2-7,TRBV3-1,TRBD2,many,TGTGCCAGCAGCCCCCGGACTAGCGGGGCCTACGAGCAGTACTTC,CASSPRTSGAYEQYF
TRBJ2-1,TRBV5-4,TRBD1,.,TGTGCCAGCAGCTTGCGAACAGGGGGCTCCTACAATGAGCAGTTCTTC,CASSLRTGGSYNEQFF
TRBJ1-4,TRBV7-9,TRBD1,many,TGTGCCAGCACCCGGACAGGGGAAGCTGAAAAACTGTTTTTT,CASTRTGEAEKLFF
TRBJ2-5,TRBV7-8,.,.,TGTGCCAGCAGCTTCGGACGGACTCAAGAGACCCAGTACTTC,CASSFGRTQETQYF
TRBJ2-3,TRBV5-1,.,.,TGCGCCAGCAGCCCTCGGAGACTGGGTAGCACAGATACGCAGTATTTT,CASSPRRLGSTDTQYF
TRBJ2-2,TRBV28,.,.,TGTGCCAGCAAGCAGGGCCGGCCCGGGGAGCTGTTTTTT,CASKQGRPGELFF
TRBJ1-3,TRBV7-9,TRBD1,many,TGTGCCAGCAGACCCGGGACAGGGTATGGAAACACCATATATTTT,CASRPGTGYGNTIYF
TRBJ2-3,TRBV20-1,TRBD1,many,TGCAGTGCTAGTGAGGGGACAGGGTTGTCAGATACGCAGTATTTT,CSASEGTGLSDTQYF
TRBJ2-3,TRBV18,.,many,TGTGCCAGCTCACCATCCCAGACAGATACGCAGTATTTT,CASSPSQTDTQYF
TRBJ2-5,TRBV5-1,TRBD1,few,TGCGCCAGCAGCTTGGTCGTGGACAGGGTCCAAGAGACCCAGTACTTC,CASSLVVDRVQETQYF